Listed below are T cell receptor beta chains from one sample, sequenced in a study of blood T cell repertoires in COVID-19. The method was immunoSEQ multiplex PCR; TCRdb's version includes in-frame clones alone and lacks a portion of them. Here the sample spans about 100,000 clones, around four fifths being singletons. Sequencing was carried out using peripheral blood. These receptors originate from a man in his forties or fifties with active or convalescent COVID-19. Each CDR3 is given with its conserved first and last residue. The D gene is left open where the match is weak. Rows may omit the clone size; those that give it use once, few, many or a size class.

J gene	V gene	clone size	D gene	CDR3 protein	CDR3 DNA
TRBJ2-1	TRBV6-5	.	.	CASSYSRGANEQFF	TGTGCCAGCAGTTACTCCAGGGGGGCGAATGAGCAGTTCTTC
TRBJ1-5	TRBV24-1	.	.	CATGQYSNQPQHF	TGTGCCACCGGACAATATAGCAATCAGCCCCAGCATTTT
TRBJ1-2	TRBV5-6	.	.	CASSLTTVTYGYTF	TGTGCCAGCAGCTTGACGACAGTGACCTATGGCTACACCTTC
TRBJ2-5	TRBV11-3	.	TRBD2	CASTPRAGGQETQYF	TGTGCCAGCACCCCCAGAGCGGGAGGGCAAGAGACCCAGTACTTC
TRBJ2-2	TRBV5-5	.	.	CASSLDPGVTGELFF	TGTGCCAGCAGCTTGGACCCGGGAGTGACCGGGGAGCTGTTTTTT
TRBJ1-4	TRBV27	.	.	CASSYSRGRGKLFF	TGTGCCAGCAGCTACAGTCGGGGGCGGGGGAAACTGTTTTTT
TRBJ1-5	TRBV30	.	.	CAWGSRGGSGQPQHF	TGTGCCTGGGGCAGCCGAGGGGGATCGGGTCAGCCCCAGCATTTT
TRBJ2-7	TRBV6-1	.	.	CASSEMQRSYEQYF	TGTGCCAGCAGTGAAATGCAGCGGTCCTACGAGCAGTACTTC
TRBJ1-3	TRBV30	.	TRBD1	CAWRNTGGAGNTIYF	TGTGCCTGGAGGAATACAGGGGGAGCAGGAAACACCATATATTTT
TRBJ2-7	TRBV10-3	.	.	CAISELDSYEQYF	TGTGCCATCAGTGAACTAGACTCCTACGAGCAGTACTTC
TRBJ2-7	TRBV24-1	.	.	CATRDKNYEQYF	TGTGCCACCAGGGACAAAAACTACGAGCAGTACTTC
TRBJ2-2	TRBV27	.	TRBD1	CASRQQGAGELFF	TGTGCCAGCAGGCAACAGGGGGCCGGGGAGCTGTTTTTT
TRBJ1-1	TRBV7-9	.	.	CASSFEEGFVTEAFF	TGTGCCAGCAGCTTCGAGGAAGGTTTTGTCACTGAAGCTTTCTTT
TRBJ1-2	TRBV12-3/TRBV12-4	.	TRBD1	CASSPRTGKGYTF	TGTGCCAGCAGTCCCCGGACAGGGAAGGGCTACACCTTC
TRBJ2-7	TRBV6-6	.	.	CASSLDEAEQYF	TGTGCCAGCAGTTTAGACGAGGCTGAGCAGTACTTC
TRBJ1-1	TRBV15	.	.	CATSRSGVNTEAFF	TGTGCCACCAGCAGATCAGGGGTAAACACTGAAGCTTTCTTT
TRBJ2-1	TRBV27	few	TRBD1	CASSAYGTGLLGEQFF	TGTGCCAGCAGTGCTTACGGGACAGGGCTACTAGGTGAGCAGTTCTTC
TRBJ1-6	TRBV7-9	.	TRBD1	CASSLDRGRSPLHF	TGTGCCAGCAGCCTTGACAGGGGGCGATCACCCCTCCACTTT
TRBJ2-1	TRBV5-1	once	.	CASSLDRTRYNEQFF	TGCGCCAGCAGCTTGGATCGTACTAGATACAATGAGCAGTTCTTC
TRBJ1-4	TRBV3-1/TRBV3-2	.	.	CASSQGSEKLFF	TGTGCCAGCAGCCAAGGGAGTGAAAAACTGTTTTTT
TRBJ1-5	TRBV19	.	.	CASTRRNQPQHF	TGTGCCAGTACCAGGAGGAATCAGCCCCAGCATTTT
TRBJ2-7	TRBV4-1	.	TRBD2	CASSQDAPGTSWEQYF	TGCGCCAGCAGCCAAGATGCCCCGGGGACTAGTTGGGAGCAGTACTTC
TRBJ1-1	TRBV5-1	few	.	CASSFRGESTEAFF	TGCGCCAGCAGCTTCAGGGGCGAGAGCACTGAAGCTTTCTTT
TRBJ1-2	TRBV24-1	.	TRBD1	CATSDGTGRGYTF	TGTGCCACCAGTGATGGGACAGGTCGGGGCTACACCTTC
TRBJ1-4	TRBV5-1	.	.	CASSPRISATNEKLFF	TGCGCCAGCAGCCCGAGAATCTCAGCGACTAATGAAAAACTGTTTTTT
TRBJ2-3	TRBV30	.	.	CAWSSGTDTQYF	TGTGCCTGGAGTTCGGGCACAGATACGCAGTATTTT
TRBJ1-2	TRBV19	few	TRBD1	CASSSQGAYGYTF	TGTGCCAGTAGTTCACAGGGGGCCTATGGCTACACCTTC
TRBJ2-3	TRBV5-4	.	TRBD2	CASSEGLAAYTQYF	TGTGCCAGCAGCGAGGGACTAGCGGCTTACACGCAGTATTTT
TRBJ1-1	TRBV5-1	.	TRBD1	CASSLGGTARTEAFF	TGCGCCAGCAGCTTGGGCGGGACAGCTAGGACTGAAGCTTTCTTT
TRBJ1-4	TRBV6-5	.	.	CASSPLGGTFEKLFF	TGTGCCAGCAGTCCCTTGGGCGGGACCTTTGAAAAACTGTTTTTT
TRBJ2-7	TRBV18	once	TRBD2	CASSPAGTSFYEQYF	TGTGCCAGCTCACCAGCCGGGACTAGCTTTTACGAGCAGTACTTC
TRBJ2-7	TRBV7-6	.	TRBD2	CASSPGLAGVGEQYF	TGTGCCAGCAGCCCGGGACTAGCGGGAGTGGGCGAGCAGTACTTC
TRBJ2-7	TRBV4-1	.	.	CASSQDSGLNYEQYF	TGCGCCAGCAGCCAAGATTCGGGACTGAACTACGAGCAGTACTTC
TRBJ1-1	TRBV15	.	TRBD1	CATRHRGLNTEAFF	TGTGCCACCAGACACAGGGGCTTGAACACTGAAGCTTTCTTT
TRBJ2-1	TRBV3-1/TRBV3-2	.	.	CASSQDHQGSEQFF	TGTGCCAGCAGCCAAGATCACCAGGGCAGTGAGCAGTTCTTC
TRBJ2-1	TRBV11-2	few	TRBD2	CASSSRTSGTYNEQFF	TGTGCCAGCAGCTCCCGGACTAGCGGAACCTACAATGAGCAGTTCTTC
TRBJ1-4	TRBV9	.	TRBD1	CASSVGLGTGNEKLFF	TGTGCCAGCAGCGTAGGCTTGGGGACAGGGAATGAAAAACTGTTTTTT
TRBJ1-2	TRBV3-1/TRBV3-2	.	.	CASSQSYPTGYTF	TGTGCCAGCAGCCAGTCATACCCCACAGGCTACACCTTC
TRBJ2-2	TRBV6-9	.	TRBD1	CATSGTGESRGTGELFF	TGTGCCACCTCGGGGACAGGGGAAAGCAGGGGCACCGGGGAGCTGTTTTTT
TRBJ2-7	TRBV19	.	TRBD1	CASSGGTGIEQYF	TGTGCCAGTAGTGGAGGGACAGGGATCGAGCAGTACTTC
TRBJ2-5	TRBV18	.	.	CASSPSLSEETQYF	TGTGCCAGCTCACCGTCTTTGAGTGAAGAGACCCAGTACTTC
TRBJ1-2	TRBV6-4	.	.	CASSDSIIQVNYGYTF	TGTGCCAGCAGTGACTCGATAATACAGGTAAACTATGGCTACACCTTC
TRBJ1-2	TRBV19	.	.	CASSIGEEYYGYTF	TGTGCCAGTAGTATAGGGGAGGAATACTATGGCTACACCTTC
TRBJ2-3	TRBV5-6	.	.	CASSRTALSTDTQYF	TGTGCCAGCAGCCGGACAGCCCTAAGCACAGATACGCAGTATTTT